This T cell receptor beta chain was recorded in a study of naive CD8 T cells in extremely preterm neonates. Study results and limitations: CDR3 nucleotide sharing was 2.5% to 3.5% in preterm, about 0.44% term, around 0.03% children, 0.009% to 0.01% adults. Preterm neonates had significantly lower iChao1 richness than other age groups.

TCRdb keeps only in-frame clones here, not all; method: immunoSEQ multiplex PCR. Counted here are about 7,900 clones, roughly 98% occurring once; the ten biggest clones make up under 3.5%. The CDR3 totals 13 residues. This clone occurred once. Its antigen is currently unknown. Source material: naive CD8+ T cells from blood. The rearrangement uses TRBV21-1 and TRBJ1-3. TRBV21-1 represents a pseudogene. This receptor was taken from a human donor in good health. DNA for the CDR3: TGTGCCAGCACCTCCTTAAGCGGAAACACCATATATTTT. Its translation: CASTSLSGNTIYF.